The 14 T cell receptor beta chains in this list originate from one sample, sequenced in a study of cytomegalovirus exposure and HLA in healthy donors. Primers included in the PCR were 60 Vbeta and 13 Jbeta primers. The data were produced by immunoSEQ multiplex PCR, yet TCRdb's version contains in-frame clones alone and is incomplete. The repertoire holds roughly 250,000 clones, with around 80% as singletons. Sequences were obtained from PBMCs. The receptors were gathered from a girl aged 2 to 10 in good health and CMV-seronegative.

CDR3 loop: CAWRSWDRLTDTQYF. CDR3 nucleotides: TGTGCCTGGAGATCCTGGGACAGACTCACAGATACGCAGTATTTT. The V gene is TRBV30, the J gene TRBJ2-3, with 7 bases aligning to TRBD1. Germline CDR1 GTSNPN, CDR2 SVGIG (reference sequence). This CDR3 is built from 15 residues. V trimming: 3 bases; J trimming: 2 bases; junction bases outside the gene matches: 8.

The chain joins TRBV7-3 to TRBJ2-1, with D possibly TRBD2 on 6 matching bases. V was clipped by 2 bases and J by 3 bases, with 11 bases between them. This CDR3 spans 15 amino acids. Germline V gene data show CDR1 as SGHTA and CDR2 as FQGTGA. CDR3 nucleotides: TGTGCCAGCAGCTTAGGGGCGACTAGCTACAATGAGCAGTTCTTC. It yields the protein CASSLGATSYNEQFF.

This chain uses TRBV12-5 with TRBJ1-5, with a possible D match to TRBD1 (6 bases). The germline V and J ends were trimmed by 5 bases and 7 bases, with 9 bases remaining between them. Germline V lookup: CDR1 LGHNT, CDR2 FRNRAP. The CDR3 loop spans 12 amino acids. The CDR3 sequence: CASGTGYQPQHF. As DNA, the CDR3 is TGTGCTAGTGGTACAGGGTACCAGCCCCAGCATTTT.

This chain connects TRBV4-2 to TRBJ2-5; 7 positions agree with TRBD2. The CDR3 totals 15 residues. The germline gives CDR1 LGHNA, CDR2 YNFKEQ. The V and J ends lost 4 bases and 7 bases, in that order; junction bases with no gene match: 12. Here the CDR3 DNA reads TGTGCCAGCAGCCCCCGGCTAGCGGCGGTCGGGACCCAGTACTTC. It specifies CASSPRLAAVGTQYF.

V and J are TRBV6-1 and TRBJ1-5, with D uncertain. Germline V gives CDR1 MNHNS, CDR2 SASEGT. The length of the CDR3 is 12 residues. Trimming cost V 5 bases and J 7 bases, with 9 bases left between them. The CDR3, as DNA: TGTGCCAGCAGTCAGGCGGGACAGCCCCAGCATTTT. It translates to CASSQAGQPQHF.

CDR3 in DNA: TGTGCCAGCAGTGAGCCCCTCGGGGACAGAAGTACCTACGAGCAGTACTTC. Translating gives CASSEPLGDRSTYEQYF. This sequence joins TRBV6-1 and TRBJ2-7, with 7 bases matching TRBD1. In germline, CDR1 is MNHNS, CDR2 SASEGT. The CDR3 totals 17 residues. J lost 2 bases, V lost 3 bases, and 13 bases had no gene match.

The chain links TRBV10-1 to TRBJ2-1; 9 nucleotides agree with TRBD2. The V and J ends lost 3 bases and 5 bases, in that order; junction bases with no gene match: 5. The CDR3 length is 15 residues. Germline assignment: CDR1 WNHNN and CDR2 SYGVQD (reference sequence). The CDR3 region is CASSETSGLDNEQFF. CDR3 nucleotides: TGCGCCAGCAGTGAAACTAGCGGGTTAGACAATGAGCAGTTCTTC.

The CDR3, as DNA: TGTGCCAGCAGTGACAGGCCAGGGGGTCAGCCCCAGCATTTT. Its translation is CASSDRPGGQPQHF. V is TRBV6-4 and J is TRBJ1-5, with 7 bases identical to TRBD1. The germline V gene has CDR1 MRHNA and CDR2 SNTAGT. The CDR3 totals 14 residues. With V trimmed by 2 bases and J by 6 bases, 4 bases remained unmatched.

V gene TRBV9 combines with J gene TRBJ2-6; possibly TRBD1 for D (6 bases). With 3 bases removed from V and 0 bases from J, the gap between germline ends came to 10 bases. Germline V gene lookup returns CDR1 SGDLS and CDR2 YYNGEE. CDR3 length: 16 residues. This CDR3 is CASSALQGSGANVLTF. Written as DNA, the CDR3 is TGTGCCAGCAGCGCTTTACAGGGCTCTGGGGCCAACGTCCTGACTTTC.

The V call is TRBV7-9, the J call TRBJ1-1, with 9 positions matching TRBD1. With V trimmed by 5 bases and J by 5 bases, 9 bases remained unmatched. The CDR3 is made up of 15 amino acids. Germline CDR1 and CDR2: SEHNR and FQNEAQ (reference sequence). The CDR3 coding sequence is TGTGCCAGCAGCACACAGGGGGCGCGATGGACTGAAGCTTTCTTT. Translated: CASSTQGARWTEAFF.

Comments on this clone: An end of the junction differs from the germline gene, which may be a read error. The rearrangement uses TRBV7-9 and TRBJ2-7; the match to TRBD1 covers 9 bases. Germline V lookup: CDR1 SEHNR, CDR2 FQNEAQ (reference sequence). CDR3 length equals 17 residues. The CDR3 DNA is TGTTCCAGCAGCTCCCGGACAGGGGAACGGACGGACTACGAGCAGTACTTC. It translates to CSSSSRTGERTDYEQYF. Filled out from reference TRBV7-9 and TRBJ2-7, the complete variable domain reads DTGVSQNPRHKITKRGQNVTFRCDPISEHNRLYWYRQTLGQGPEFLTYFQNEAQLEKSRLLSDRFSAERPKGSFSTLEIQRTEQGDSAMYLCSSSSRTGERTDYEQYFGPGTRLTVT.

The chain employs TRBV4-1 and TRBJ2-3, with D unresolved. The length of the CDR3 is 15 residues. The V end lost 1 base, the J end lost 6 bases, and 14 bases lay between the germline ends. The V gene's germline CDR1 is MGHRA and CDR2 YSYEKL. The CDR3 region is CASSQVRSWADTQYF. The CDR3 DNA reads as TGCGCCAGCAGCCAAGTGCGTAGTTGGGCCGATACGCAGTATTTT.

This clone was found a few times. The CDR3 DNA is TGTGCCAGCAGTGTATCGACCGGGACAGGGAACACCGGGGAGCTGTTTTTT. This codes for CASSVSTGTGNTGELFF. The chain couples TRBV2 to TRBJ2-2; 8 bases are shared with TRBD1. The V gene end was trimmed by 4 bases and the J gene end by 1 base; junction bases not matched to a gene: 8. The CDR3 length is 17 residues. CDR1 and CDR2 from the germline V gene are SNHLY and FYNNEI. The full variable domain, rest sourced from reference TRBV2 and TRBJ2-2, is EPEVTQTPSHQVTQMGQEVILRCVPISNHLYFYWYRQILGQKVEFLVSFYNNEISEKSEIFDDQFSVERPDGSNFTLKIRSTKLEDSAMYFCASSVSTGTGNTGELFFGEGSRLTVL.

The chain joins TRBV7-8 to TRBJ2-1; 8 bases map to TRBD2. Germline values: CDR1 SGHVS, CDR2 FQNEAQ. This CDR3 comprises 15 residues. With V trimmed by 0 bases and J by 3 bases, 1 base remained unmatched. CDR3 nucleotide sequence: TGTGCCAGCAGCTTAGCTAGCGGGAACTACAATGAGCAGTTCTTC. Translated: CASSLASGNYNEQFF.